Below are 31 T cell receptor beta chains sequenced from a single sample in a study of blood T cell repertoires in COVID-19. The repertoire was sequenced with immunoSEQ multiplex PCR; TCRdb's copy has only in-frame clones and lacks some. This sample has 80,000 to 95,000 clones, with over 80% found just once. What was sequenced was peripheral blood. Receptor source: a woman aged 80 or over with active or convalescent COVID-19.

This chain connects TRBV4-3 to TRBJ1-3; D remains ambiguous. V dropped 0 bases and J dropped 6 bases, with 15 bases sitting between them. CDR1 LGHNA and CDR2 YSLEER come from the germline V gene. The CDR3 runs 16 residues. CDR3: CASSQEYTWEENTIYF. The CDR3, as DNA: TGCGCCAGCAGCCAAGAATACACCTGGGAGGAAAACACCATATATTTT.

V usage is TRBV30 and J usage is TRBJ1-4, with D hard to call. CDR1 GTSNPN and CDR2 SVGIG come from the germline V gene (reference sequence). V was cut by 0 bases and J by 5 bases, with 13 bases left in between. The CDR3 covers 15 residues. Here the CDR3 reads CAWSVGTAENEKLFF. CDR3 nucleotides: TGTGCCTGGAGTGTAGGAACAGCTGAAAATGAAAAACTGTTTTTT.

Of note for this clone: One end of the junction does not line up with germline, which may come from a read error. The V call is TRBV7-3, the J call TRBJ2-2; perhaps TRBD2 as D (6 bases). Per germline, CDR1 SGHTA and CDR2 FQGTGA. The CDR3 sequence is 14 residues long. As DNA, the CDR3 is TGTGCCAGCAGCTACAACTCGAACACCGGGGGGCTGTTTTTT. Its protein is CASSYNSNTGGLFF. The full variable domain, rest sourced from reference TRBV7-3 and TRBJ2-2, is GAGVSQTPSNKVTEKGKYVELRCDPISGHTALYWYRQSLGQGPEFLIYFQGTGAADDSGLPNDRFFAVRPEGSVSTLKIQRTERGDSAVYLCASSYNSNTGGLFFGEGSRLTVL.

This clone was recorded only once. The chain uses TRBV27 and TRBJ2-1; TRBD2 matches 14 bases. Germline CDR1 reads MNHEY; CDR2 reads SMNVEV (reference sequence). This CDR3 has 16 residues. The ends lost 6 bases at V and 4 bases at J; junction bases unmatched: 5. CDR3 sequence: CASRRLAGGYYNEQFF. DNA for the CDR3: TGTGCCAGCAGAAGACTAGCGGGAGGGTATTACAATGAGCAGTTCTTC.

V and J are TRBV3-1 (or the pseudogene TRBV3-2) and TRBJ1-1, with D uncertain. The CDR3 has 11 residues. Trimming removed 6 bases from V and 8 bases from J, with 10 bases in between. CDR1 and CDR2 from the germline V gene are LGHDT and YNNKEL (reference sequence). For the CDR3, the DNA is TGTGCCAGCAGTCGCCTCGGGGAAGCTTTCTTT. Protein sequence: CASSRLGEAFF.

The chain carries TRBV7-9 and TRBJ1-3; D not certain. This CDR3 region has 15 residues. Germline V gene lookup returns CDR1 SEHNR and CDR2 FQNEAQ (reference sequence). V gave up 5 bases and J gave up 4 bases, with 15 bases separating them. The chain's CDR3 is CASSPRAGPGNTIYF. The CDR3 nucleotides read TGTGCCAGCAGCCCGCGGGCTGGGCCCGGAAACACCATATATTTT.

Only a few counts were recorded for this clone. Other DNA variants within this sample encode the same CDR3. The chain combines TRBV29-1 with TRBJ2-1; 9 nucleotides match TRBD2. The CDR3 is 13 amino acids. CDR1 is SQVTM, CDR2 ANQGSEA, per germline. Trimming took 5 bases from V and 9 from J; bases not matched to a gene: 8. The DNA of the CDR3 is TGCAGCGTTAGGAGCGGGGGGTGGGGTGAGCAGTTCTTC. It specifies CSVRSGGWGEQFF.

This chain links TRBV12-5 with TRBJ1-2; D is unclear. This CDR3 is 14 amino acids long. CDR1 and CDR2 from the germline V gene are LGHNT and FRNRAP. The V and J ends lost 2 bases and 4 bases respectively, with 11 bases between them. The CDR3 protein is CASGLRGLGYGYTF. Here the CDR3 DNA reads TGTGCTAGTGGTTTGCGAGGTCTGGGCTATGGCTACACCTTC.

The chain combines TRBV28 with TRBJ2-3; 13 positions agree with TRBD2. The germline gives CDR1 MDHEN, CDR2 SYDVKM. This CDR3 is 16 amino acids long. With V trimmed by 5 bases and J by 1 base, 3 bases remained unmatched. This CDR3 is CASSPGLAGRTDTQYF. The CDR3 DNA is TGTGCCAGCAGTCCGGGACTAGCGGGACGCACAGATACGCAGTATTTT.

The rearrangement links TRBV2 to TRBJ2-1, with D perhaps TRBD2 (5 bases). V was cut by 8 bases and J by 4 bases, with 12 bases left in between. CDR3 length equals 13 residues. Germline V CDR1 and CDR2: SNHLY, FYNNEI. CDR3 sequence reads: CASEGLLYNEQFF. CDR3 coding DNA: TGTGCCAGCGAGGGTCTACTATACAATGAGCAGTTCTTC.

In DNA form, the CDR3 reads TGTGCCAGCAGCTTAGCCCCCGCCGGGGGTGAAAAACTGTTTTTT. Protein: CASSLAPAGGEKLFF. This sequence joins TRBV11-2 and TRBJ1-4; tentative D call: TRBD1 (5 bases). The CDR3 covers 15 residues. With 1 base removed from V and 7 bases from J, the gap between germline ends came to 13 bases. The germline CDR1 and CDR2 sequences are SGHAT and FQNNGV.

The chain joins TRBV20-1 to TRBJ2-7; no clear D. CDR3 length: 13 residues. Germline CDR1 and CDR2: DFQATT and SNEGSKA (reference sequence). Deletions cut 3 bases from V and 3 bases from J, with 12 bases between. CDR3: CSASRSVVYEQYF. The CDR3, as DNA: TGCAGTGCTAGTCGGTCGGTGGTCTACGAGCAGTACTTC.

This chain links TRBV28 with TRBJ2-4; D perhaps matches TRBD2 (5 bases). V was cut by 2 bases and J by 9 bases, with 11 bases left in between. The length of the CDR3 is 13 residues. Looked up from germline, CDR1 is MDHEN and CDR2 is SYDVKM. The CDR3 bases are TGTGCCAGCAGTTTAGGACTGGTGAGCATTCAGTACTTC. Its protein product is CASSLGLVSIQYF.

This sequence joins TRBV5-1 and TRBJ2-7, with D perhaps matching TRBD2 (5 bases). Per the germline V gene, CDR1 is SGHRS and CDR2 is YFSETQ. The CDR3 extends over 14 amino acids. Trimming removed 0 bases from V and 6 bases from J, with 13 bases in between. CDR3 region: CASSLAPEGGEQYF. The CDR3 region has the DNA TGCGCCAGCAGCTTGGCTCCCGAAGGAGGCGAGCAGTACTTC.

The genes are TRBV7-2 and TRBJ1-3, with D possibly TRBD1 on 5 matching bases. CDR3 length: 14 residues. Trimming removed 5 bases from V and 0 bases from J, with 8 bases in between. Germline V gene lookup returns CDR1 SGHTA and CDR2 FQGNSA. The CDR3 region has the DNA TGTGCCAGCAGCCGGGGGACCTCTGGAAACACCATATATTTT. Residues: CASSRGTSGNTIYF.

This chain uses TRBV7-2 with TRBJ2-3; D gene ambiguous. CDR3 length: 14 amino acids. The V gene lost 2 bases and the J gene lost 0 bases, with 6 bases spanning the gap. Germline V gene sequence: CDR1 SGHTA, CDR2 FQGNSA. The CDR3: CASSLSLSTDTQYF. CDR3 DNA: TGTGCCAGCAGCTTATCTCTGAGCACAGATACGCAGTATTTT.

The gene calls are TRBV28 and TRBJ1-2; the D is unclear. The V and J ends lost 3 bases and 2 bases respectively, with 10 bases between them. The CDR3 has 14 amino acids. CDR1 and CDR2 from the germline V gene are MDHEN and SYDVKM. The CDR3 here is CASSLGGPNYGYTF. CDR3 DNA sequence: TGTGCCAGCAGTTTGGGTGGGCCGAACTATGGCTACACCTTC.

The DNA for the CDR3 is TGTGCCAGCAGCCAACAAGGCTTTCAGGGTGGAGGGGCTTTCTTT. This translates into CASSQQGFQGGGAFF. The chain employs TRBV3-1 (or the pseudogene TRBV3-2) and TRBJ1-1; a weak D match, TRBD1 (5 bases). Germline V CDR1 and CDR2: LGHDT, YNNKEL (reference sequence). The V gene lost 2 bases and the J gene lost 11 bases, with 21 bases spanning the gap. The length of the CDR3 is 15 residues.

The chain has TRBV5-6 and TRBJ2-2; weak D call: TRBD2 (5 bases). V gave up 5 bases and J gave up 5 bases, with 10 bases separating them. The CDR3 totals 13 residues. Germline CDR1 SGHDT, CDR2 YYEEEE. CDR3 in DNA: TGTGCCAGCAGGACCGGGGTAACCGGGGAGCTGTTTTTT. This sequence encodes CASRTGVTGELFF.

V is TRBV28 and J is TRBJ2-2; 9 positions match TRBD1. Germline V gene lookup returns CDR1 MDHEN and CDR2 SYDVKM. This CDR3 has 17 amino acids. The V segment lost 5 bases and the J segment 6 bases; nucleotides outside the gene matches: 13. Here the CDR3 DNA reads TGTGCCAGCAGTCCAAATCCCGGGACAGGGTATGCCGGGGAGCTGTTTTTT. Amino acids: CASSPNPGTGYAGELFF.

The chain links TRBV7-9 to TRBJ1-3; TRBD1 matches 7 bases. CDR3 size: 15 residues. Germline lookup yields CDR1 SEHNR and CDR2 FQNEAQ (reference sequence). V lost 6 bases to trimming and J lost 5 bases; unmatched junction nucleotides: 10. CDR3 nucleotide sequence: TGTGCCAGCAGTCCAACAGGGGTGCCCAGAAACACCATATATTTT. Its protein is CASSPTGVPRNTIYF.

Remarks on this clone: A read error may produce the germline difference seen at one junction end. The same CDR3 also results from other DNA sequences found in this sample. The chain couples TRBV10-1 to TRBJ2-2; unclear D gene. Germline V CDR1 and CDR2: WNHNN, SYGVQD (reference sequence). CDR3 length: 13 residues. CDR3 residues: CASSGAGVRKLFF. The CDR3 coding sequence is TGCGCCAGCAGTGGGGCAGGCGTCCGTAAGCTATTTTTT.

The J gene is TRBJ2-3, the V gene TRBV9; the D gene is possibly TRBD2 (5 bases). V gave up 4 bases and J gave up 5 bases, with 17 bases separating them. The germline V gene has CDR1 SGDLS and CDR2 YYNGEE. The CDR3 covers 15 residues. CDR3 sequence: CASSTTTSWGDTQYF. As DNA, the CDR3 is TGTGCCAGCAGCACTACCACTAGTTGGGGAGATACGCAGTATTTT.

CDR3 coding DNA: TGTGCCAGTAGTAGACCCGGGACACCGAACACTGAAGCTTTCTTT. Protein sequence: CASSRPGTPNTEAFF. The chain has TRBV19 and TRBJ1-1, with D possibly TRBD1 on 6 matching bases. The V end lost 4 bases, the J end lost 1 base, and 13 bases lay between the germline ends. CDR3 size: 15 residues. In germline, CDR1 is LNHDA, CDR2 SQIVND (reference sequence).

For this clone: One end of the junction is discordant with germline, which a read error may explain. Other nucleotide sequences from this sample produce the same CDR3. The CDR3 DNA reads TGTGCCAGCAGCGGGACATGGGGATTCCAGTATTTC. Its protein is CASSGTWGFQYF. The V and J genes are TRBV2 and TRBJ2-4; weak D call: TRBD1 (6 bases). Germline V CDR1 and CDR2: SNHLY, FYNNEI. CDR3 length: 12 amino acids.

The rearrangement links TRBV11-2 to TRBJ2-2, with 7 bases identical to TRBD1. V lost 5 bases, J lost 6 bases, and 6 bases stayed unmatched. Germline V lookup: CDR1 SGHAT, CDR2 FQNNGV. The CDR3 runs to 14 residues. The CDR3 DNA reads TGTGCCAGCAGCCTAAGGGGGCCATCCGGGGAGCTGTTTTTT. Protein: CASSLRGPSGELFF.

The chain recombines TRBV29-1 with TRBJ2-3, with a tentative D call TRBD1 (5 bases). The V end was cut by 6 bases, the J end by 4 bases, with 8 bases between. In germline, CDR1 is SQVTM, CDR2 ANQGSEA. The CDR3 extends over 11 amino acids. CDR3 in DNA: TGCAGCGTAACAGGAGCAGATACGCAGTATTTT. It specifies CSVTGADTQYF.

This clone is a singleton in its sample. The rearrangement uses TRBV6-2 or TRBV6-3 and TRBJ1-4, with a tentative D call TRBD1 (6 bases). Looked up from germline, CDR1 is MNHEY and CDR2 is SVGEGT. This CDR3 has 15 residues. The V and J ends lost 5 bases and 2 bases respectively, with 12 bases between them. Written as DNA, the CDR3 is TGTGCCAGCAGTGAGTCAGGGGCGACTAATGAAAAACTGTTTTTT. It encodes CASSESGATNEKLFF.

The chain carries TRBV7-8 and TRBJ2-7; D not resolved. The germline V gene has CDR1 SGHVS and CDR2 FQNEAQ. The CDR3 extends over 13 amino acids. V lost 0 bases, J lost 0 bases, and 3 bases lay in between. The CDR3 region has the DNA TGTGCCAGCAGCTTAGCGGCCTCCTACGAGCAGTACTTC. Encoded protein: CASSLAASYEQYF.

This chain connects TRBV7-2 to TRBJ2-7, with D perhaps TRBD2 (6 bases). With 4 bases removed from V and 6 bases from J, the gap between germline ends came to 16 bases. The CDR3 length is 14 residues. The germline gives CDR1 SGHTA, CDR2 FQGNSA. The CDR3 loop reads CASSSGLLISEQYF. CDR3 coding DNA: TGTGCCAGCAGCTCGGGACTCCTCATATCCGAGCAGTACTTC.

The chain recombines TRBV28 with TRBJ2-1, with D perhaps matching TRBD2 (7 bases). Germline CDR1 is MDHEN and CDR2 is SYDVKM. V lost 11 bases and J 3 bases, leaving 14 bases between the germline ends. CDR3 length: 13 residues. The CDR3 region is CAGGGGNYNEQFF. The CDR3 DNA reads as TGTGCCGGGGGGGGCGGGAACTACAATGAGCAGTTCTTC.